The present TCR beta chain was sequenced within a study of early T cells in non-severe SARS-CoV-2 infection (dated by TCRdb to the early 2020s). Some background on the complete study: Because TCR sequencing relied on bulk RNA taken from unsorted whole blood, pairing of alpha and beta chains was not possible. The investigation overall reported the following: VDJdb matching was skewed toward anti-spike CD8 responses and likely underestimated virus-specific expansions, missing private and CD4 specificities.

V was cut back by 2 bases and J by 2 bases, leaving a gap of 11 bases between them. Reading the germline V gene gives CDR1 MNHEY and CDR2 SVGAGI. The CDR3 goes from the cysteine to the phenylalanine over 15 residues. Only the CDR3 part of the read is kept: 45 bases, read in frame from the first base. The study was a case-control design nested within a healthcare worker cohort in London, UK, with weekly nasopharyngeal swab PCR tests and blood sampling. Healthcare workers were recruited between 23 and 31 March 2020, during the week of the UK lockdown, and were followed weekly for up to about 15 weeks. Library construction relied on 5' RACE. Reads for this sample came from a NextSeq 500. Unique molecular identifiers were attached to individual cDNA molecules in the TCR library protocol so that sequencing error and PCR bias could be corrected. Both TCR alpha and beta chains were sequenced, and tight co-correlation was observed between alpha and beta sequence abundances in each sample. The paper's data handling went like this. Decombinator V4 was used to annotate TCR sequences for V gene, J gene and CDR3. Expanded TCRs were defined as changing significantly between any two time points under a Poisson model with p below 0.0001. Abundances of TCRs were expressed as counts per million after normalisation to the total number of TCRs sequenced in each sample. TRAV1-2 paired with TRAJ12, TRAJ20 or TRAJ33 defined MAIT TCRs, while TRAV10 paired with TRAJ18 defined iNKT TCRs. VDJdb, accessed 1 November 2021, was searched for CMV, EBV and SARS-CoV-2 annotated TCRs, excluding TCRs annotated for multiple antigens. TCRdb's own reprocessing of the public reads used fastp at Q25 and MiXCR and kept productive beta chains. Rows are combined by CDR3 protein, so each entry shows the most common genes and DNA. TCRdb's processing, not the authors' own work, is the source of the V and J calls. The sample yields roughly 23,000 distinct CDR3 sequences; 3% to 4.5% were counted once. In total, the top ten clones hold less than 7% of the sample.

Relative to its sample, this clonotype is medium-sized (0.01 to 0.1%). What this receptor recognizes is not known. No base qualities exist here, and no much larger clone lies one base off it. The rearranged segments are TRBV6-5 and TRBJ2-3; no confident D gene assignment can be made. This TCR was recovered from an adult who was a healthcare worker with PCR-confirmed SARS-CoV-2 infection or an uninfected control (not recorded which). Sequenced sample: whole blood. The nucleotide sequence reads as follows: TGTGCCAGCAGTTACAATCCATATTCCACAGATACGCAGTATTTT. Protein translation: CASSYNPYSTDTQYF.